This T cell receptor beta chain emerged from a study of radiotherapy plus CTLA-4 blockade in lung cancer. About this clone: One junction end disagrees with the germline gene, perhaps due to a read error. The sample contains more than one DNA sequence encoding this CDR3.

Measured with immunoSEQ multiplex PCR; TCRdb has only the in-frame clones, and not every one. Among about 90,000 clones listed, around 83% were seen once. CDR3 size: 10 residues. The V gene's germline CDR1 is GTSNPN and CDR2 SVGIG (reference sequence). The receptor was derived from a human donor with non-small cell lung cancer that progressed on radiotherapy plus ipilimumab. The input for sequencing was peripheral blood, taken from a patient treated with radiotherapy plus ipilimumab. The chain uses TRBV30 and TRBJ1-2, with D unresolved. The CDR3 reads CASNNYGYTF. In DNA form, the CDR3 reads TGTGCCTCGAATAACTATGGCTACACCTTT. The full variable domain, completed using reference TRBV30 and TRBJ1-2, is SQTIHQWPATLVQPVGSPLSLECTVEGTSNPNLYWYRQAAGRGLQLLFYSVGIGQISSEVPQNLSASRPQDRQFILSSKKLLLSDSGFYLCASNNYGYTFGSGTRLTVV.